This T cell receptor beta chain comes out of a study of blood T cell repertoires in COVID-19. Study-wide context: Some COVID-19 samples were acute and others convalescent; all came from the United States, Italy and Spain. Sample material is recorded as cDNA or gDNA derived from T cells, B-cell-depleted T cells, or PBMCs.

This clone was recorded only once. As handled by the study authors: Quantification of nucleated cells was approximated via reference gene primer amplification. This table comes from immunoSEQ multiplex PCR, and its TCRdb copy is limited to in-frame clones, with some not included. Clonal size and the V and J genes are those of that table, whereas D and trimming came from the DNA. The data hold approximately 250,000 clones, with approximately 84% observed a single time. This CDR3 has 16 amino acids. Trimming left V 0 bases short and J 5 bases short, with 16 bases between. Germline values: CDR1 MNHEY, CDR2 SMNVEV (reference sequence).

The rearrangement uses TRBV27 and TRBJ1-2, with D possibly TRBD1 on 6 matching bases. The sample taken for sequencing was peripheral blood. This TCR was recovered from a human donor in a cohort sampled during active COVID-19. The CDR3 DNA reads TGTGCCAGCAGTTTATCCTTCTCGGGGACATATTATGGCTACACCTTC. This encodes CASSLSFSGTYYGYTF.